This T cell receptor (beta chain) was observed in a study of blood T cell repertoires in COVID-19. J lost 2 bases, V lost 7 bases, and 4 bases had no gene match. CDR3 length: 13 residues. The V gene's germline CDR1 is SGHTS and CDR2 YDEGEE. This clone occurred a few times. TCRdb keeps only in-frame clones here, not all; method: immunoSEQ multiplex PCR. The table includes fewer than 500,000 clones, approximately 90% detected once. This sequence originates from a young woman with acute or convalescent COVID-19. This chain uses TRBV5-8 with TRBJ1-2, with 8 bases lining up with TRBD1. The sequencing sample was made of peripheral blood. CDR3 in amino acids: CASGQGSNYGYTF. The CDR3, as DNA: TGTGCCAGCGGACAGGGCTCGAACTATGGCTACACCTTC.